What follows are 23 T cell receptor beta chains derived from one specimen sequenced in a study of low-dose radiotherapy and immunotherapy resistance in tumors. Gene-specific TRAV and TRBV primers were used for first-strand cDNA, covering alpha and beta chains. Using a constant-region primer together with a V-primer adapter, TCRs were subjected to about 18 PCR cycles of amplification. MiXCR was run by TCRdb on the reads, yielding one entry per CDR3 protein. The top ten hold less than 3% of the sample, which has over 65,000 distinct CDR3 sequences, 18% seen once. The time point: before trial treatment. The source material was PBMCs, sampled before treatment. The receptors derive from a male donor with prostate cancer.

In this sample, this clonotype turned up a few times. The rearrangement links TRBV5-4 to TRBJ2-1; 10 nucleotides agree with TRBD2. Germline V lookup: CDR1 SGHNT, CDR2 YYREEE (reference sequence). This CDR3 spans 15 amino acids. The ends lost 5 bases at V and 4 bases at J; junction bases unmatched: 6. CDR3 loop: CASRPERGGYNEQFF. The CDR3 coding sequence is TGTGCCAGCAGACCTGAGCGGGGGGGATACAATGAGCAGTTCTTC.

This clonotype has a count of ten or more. The CDR3 sequence: CASSYSTETQYF. The CDR3 coding sequence is TGTGCCAGCAGTTACTCGACAGAGACCCAGTACTTC. V usage is TRBV6-6 and J usage is TRBJ2-5, with D unclear. From germline, CDR1 is MNHNY and CDR2 SVGAGI (reference sequence). CDR3 length: 12 amino acids. Trimming took off 0 bases at V and 4 bases at J, with 3 bases between the two ends.

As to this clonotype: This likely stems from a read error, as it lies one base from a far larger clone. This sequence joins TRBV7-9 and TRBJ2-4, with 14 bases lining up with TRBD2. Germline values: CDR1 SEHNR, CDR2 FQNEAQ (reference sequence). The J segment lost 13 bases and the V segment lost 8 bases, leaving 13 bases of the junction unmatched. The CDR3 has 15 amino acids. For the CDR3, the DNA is TGTGCCAGCCACCCCGGGACTAGCGGGGGCAATGAGCAGTACTTC. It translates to CASHPGTSGGNEQYF.

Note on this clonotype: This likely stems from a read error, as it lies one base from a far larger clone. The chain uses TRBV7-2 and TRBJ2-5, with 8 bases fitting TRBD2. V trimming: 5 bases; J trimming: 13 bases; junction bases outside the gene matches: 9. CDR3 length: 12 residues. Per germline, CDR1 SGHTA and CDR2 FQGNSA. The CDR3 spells CASSDRGTRPYF. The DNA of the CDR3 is TGTGCCAGCAGCGACCGCGGGACTAGACCGTACTTC. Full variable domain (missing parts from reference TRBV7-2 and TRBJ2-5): GAGVSQSPSNKVTEKGKDVELRCDPISGHTALYWYRQSLGQGLEFLIYFQGNSAPDKSGLPSDRFSAERTGGSVSTLTIQRTQQEDSAVYLCASSDRGTRPYFGPGTRLLVL.

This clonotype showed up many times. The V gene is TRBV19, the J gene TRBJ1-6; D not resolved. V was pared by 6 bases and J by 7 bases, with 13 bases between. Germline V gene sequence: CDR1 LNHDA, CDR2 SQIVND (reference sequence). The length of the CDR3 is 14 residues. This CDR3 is CASSPGNRNSPLHF. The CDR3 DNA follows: TGTGCCAGTAGCCCGGGTAACCGGAATTCACCCCTCCACTTT.

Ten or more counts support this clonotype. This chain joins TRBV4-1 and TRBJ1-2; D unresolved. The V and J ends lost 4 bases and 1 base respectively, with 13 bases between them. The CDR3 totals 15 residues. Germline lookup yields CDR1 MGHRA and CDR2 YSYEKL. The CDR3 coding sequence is TGCGCCAGCAGCCCCAGGCAAGGGCTTAACTATGGCTACACCTTC. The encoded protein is CASSPRQGLNYGYTF.

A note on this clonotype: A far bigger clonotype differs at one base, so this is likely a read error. The CDR3 DNA reads TGTGCCAGCAGGGAGGCAACCTCGATAGCAGATACGCAGTATTTT. Amino acids: CASREATSIADTQYF. This chain links TRBV13 with TRBJ2-3; D may be TRBD2 (5 bases). The CDR3 is 15 residues long. V was pared by 6 bases and J by 4 bases, with 17 bases between. Germline V gives CDR1 PRHDT, CDR2 FYEKMQ (reference sequence).

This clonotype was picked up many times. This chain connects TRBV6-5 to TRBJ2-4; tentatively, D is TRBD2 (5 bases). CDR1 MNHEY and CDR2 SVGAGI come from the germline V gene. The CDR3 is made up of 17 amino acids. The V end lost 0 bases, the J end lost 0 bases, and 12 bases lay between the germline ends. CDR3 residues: CASSYSRTSLAKNIQYF. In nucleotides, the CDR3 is TGTGCCAGCAGTTACTCGAGGACTTCGCTAGCCAAAAACATTCAGTACTTC.

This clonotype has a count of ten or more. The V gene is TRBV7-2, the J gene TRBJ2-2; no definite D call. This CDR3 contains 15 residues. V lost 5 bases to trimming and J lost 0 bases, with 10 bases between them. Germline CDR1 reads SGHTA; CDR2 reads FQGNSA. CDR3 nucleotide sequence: TGTGCCAGCAGCCGCAGTTTCGCGAACACCGGGGAGCTGTTTTTT. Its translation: CASSRSFANTGELFF. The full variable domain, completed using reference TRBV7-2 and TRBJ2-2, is GAGVSQSPSNKVTEKGKDVELRCDPISGHTALYWYRQSLGQGLEFLIYFQGNSAPDKSGLPSDRFSAERTGGSVSTLTIQRTQQEDSAVYLCASSRSFANTGELFFGEGSRLTVL.

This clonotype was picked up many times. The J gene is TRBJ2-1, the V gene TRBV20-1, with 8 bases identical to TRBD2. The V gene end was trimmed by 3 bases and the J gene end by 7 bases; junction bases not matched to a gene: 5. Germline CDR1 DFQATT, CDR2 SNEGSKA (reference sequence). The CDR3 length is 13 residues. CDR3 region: CSARPPGGNEQFF. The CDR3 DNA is TGCAGTGCTAGGCCCCCGGGGGGGAATGAGCAGTTCTTC.

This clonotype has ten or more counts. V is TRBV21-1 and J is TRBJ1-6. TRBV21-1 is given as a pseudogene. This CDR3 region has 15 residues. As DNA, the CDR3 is TGTGCCAGCAGCTCTTCGTGGGAACAAAATTCACCCCTCCACTTT. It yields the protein CASSSSWEQNSPLHF.

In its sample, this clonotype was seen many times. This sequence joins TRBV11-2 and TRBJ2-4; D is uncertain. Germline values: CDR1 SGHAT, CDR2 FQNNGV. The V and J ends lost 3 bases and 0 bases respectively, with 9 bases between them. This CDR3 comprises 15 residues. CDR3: CASSFIPVAKNIQYF. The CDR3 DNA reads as TGTGCCAGCAGCTTCATCCCAGTAGCCAAAAACATTCAGTACTTC. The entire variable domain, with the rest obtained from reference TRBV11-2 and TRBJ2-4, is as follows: EAGVAQSPRYKIIEKRQSVAFWCNPISGHATLYWYQQILGQGPKLLIQFQNNGVVDDSQLPKDRFSAERLKGVDSTLKIQPAKLEDSAVYLCASSFIPVAKNIQYFGAGTRLSVL.

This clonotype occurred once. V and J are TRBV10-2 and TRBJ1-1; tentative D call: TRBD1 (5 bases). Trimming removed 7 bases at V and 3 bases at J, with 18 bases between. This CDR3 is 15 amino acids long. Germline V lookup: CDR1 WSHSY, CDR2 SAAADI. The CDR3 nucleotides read TGCGCCAGCACCGAGACGGGGGGAGAGTACACTGAAGCTTTCTTT. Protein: CASTETGGEYTEAFF.

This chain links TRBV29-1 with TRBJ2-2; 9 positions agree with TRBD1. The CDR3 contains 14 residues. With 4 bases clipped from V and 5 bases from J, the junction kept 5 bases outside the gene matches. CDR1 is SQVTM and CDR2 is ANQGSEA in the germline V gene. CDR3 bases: TGCAGCGTTGTGGGACAGGGAGGAACCGGGGAGCTGTTTTTT. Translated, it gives CSVVGQGGTGELFF.

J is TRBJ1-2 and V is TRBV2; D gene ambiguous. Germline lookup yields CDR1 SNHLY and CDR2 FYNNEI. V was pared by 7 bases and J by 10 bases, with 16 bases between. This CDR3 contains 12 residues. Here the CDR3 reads CASTSGSSAYTF. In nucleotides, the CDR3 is TGTGCCAGCACTAGTGGTTCTTCCGCCTACACCTTC.

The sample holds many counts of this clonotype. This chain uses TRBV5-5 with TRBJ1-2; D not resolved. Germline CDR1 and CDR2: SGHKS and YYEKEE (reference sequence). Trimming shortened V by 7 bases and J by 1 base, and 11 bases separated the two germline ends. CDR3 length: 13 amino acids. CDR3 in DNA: TGTGCCAGCGGCCCACAAGTTAACTATGGCTACACCTTC. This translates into CASGPQVNYGYTF.

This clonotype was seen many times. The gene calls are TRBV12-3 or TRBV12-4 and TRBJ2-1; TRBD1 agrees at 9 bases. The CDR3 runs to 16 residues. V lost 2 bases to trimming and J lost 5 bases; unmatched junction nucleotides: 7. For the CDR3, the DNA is TGTGCCAGCAGTTTACGTGGGACAGGGTCGAACAATGAGCAGTTCTTC. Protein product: CASSLRGTGSNNEQFF.

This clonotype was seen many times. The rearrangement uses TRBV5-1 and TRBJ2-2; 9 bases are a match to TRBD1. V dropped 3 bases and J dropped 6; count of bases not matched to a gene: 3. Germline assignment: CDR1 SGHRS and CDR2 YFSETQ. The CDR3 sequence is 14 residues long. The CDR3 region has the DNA TGCGCCAGCAGCTGGACAGGGGCGGCCGGGGAGCTGTTTTTT. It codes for CASSWTGAAGELFF.

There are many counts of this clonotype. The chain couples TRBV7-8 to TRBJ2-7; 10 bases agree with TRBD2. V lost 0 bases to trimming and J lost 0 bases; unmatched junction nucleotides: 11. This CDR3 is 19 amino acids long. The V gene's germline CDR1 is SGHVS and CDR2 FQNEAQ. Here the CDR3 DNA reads TGTGCCAGCAGCTTAGCGATGGCTAGCGGGGGACCGAGCTCCTACGAGCAGTACTTC. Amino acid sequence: CASSLAMASGGPSSYEQYF.

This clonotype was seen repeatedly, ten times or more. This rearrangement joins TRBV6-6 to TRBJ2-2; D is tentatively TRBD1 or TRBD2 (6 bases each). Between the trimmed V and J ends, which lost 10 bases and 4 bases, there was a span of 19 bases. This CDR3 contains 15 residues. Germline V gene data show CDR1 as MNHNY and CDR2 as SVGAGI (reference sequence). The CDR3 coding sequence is TGTGCCATGACTAGAGGGGGGACCGGCACCGGGGAGCTGTTTTTT. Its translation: CAMTRGGTGTGELFF.

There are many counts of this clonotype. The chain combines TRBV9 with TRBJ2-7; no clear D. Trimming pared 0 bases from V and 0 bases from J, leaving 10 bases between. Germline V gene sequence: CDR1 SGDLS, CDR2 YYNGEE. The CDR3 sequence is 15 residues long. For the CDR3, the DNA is TGTGCCAGCAGCGTAGCAGCAGAGACCTCCTACGAGCAGTACTTC. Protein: CASSVAAETSYEQYF.

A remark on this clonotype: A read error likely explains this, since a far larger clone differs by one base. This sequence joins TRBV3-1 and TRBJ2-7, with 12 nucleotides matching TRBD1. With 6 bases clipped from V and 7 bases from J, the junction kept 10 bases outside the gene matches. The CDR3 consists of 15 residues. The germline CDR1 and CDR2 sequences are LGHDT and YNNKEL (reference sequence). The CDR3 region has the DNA TGTGCCAGCAGATCCGGGACAGGGGGCTACAATGAGCAGTACTTC. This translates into CASRSGTGGYNEQYF.

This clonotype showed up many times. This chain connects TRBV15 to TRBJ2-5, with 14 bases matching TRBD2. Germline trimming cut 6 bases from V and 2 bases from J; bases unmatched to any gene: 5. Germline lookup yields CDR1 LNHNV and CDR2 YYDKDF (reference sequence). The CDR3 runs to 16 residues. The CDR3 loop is CATRDRLAGGQETQYF. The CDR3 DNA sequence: TGTGCCACCAGAGACCGACTAGCGGGGGGGCAAGAGACCCAGTACTTC.